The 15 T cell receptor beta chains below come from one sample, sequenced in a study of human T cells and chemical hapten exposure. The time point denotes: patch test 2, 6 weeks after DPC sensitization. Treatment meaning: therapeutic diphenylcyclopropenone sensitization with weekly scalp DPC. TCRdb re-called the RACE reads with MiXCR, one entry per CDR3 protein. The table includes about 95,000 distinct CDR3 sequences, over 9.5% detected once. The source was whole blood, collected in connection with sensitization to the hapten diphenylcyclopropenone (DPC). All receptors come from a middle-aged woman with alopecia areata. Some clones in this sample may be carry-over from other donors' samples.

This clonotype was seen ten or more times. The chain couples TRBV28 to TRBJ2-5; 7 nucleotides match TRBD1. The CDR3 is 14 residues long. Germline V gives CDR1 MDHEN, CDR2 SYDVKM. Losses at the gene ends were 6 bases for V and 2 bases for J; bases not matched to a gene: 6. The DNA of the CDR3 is TGTGCCAGCAGACCGGGACAGAAGCAAGAGACCCAGTACTTC. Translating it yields CASRPGQKQETQYF.

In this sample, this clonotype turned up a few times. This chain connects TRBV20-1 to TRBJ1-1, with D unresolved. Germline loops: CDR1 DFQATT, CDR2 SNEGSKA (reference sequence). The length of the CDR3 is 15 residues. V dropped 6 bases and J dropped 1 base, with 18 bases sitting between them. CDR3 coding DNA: TGCAGTGCGGACGGACTCGAGGGATCGAACACTGAAGCTTTCTTT. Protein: CSADGLEGSNTEAFF.

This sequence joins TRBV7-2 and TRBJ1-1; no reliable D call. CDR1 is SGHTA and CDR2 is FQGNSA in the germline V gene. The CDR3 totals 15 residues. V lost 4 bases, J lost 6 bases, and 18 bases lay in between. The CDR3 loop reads CASSSPNSLVSEAFF. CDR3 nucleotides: TGTGCCAGCAGCTCCCCGAACAGCTTAGTCTCTGAAGCTTTCTTT.

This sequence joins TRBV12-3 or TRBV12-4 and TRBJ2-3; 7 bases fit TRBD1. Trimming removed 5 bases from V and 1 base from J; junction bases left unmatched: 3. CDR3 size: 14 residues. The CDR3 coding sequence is TGTGCCAGCAGTCTAACAGGGGGCACAGATACGCAGTATTTT. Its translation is CASSLTGGTDTQYF.

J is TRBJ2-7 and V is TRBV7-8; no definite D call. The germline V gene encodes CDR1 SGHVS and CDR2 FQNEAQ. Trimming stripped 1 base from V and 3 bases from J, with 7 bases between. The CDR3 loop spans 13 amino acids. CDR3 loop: CASSLGLGYEQYF. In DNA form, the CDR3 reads TGTGCCAGCAGCTTAGGACTCGGCTACGAGCAGTACTTC. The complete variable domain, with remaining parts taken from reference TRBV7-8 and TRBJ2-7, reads GAGVSQSPRYKVAKRGQDVALRCDPISGHVSLFWYQQALGQGPEFLTYFQNEAQLDKSGLPSDRFFAERPEGSVSTLKIQRTQQEDSAVYLCASSLGLGYEQYFGPGTRLTVT.

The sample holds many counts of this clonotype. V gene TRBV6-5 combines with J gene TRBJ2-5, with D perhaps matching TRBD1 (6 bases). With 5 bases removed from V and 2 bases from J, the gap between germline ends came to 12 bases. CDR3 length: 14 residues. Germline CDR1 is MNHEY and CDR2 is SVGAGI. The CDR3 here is CASSRDKSQETQYF. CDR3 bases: TGTGCCAGCAGTCGGGACAAATCACAAGAGACCCAGTACTTC.

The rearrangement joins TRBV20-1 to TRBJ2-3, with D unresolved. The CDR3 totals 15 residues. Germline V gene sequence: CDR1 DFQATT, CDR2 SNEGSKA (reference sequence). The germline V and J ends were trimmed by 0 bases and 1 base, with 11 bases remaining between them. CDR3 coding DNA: TGCAGTGCTAGAGATCCTCGGGCAGGCACAGATACGCAGTATTTT. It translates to CSARDPRAGTDTQYF.

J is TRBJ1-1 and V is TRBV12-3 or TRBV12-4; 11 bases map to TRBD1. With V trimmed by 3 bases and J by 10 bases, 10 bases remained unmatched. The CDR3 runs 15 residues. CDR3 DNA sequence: TGTGCCAGCAGTTTTATCGGACAGGGGGCGTTAAGAGCTTTCTTT. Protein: CASSFIGQGALRAFF.

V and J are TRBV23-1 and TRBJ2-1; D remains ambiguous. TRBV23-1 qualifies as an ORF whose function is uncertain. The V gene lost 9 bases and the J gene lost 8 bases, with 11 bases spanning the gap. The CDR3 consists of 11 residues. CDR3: CARPPPDEQFF. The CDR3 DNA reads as TGCGCCAGACCCCCCCCCGATGAGCAGTTCTTC.

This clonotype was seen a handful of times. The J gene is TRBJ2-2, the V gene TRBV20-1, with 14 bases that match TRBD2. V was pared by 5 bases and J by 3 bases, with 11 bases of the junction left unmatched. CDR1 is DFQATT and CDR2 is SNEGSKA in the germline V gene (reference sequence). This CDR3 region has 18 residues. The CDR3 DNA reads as TGCAGTGCTCCGGCCCGACTAGCGGGAGGGGTGGACACCGGGGAGCTGTTTTTT. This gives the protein CSAPARLAGGVDTGELFF.

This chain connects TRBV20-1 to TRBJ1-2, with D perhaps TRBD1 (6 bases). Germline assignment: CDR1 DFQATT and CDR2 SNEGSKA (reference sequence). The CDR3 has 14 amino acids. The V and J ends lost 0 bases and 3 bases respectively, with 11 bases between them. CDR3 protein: CSAREAQGYYGYTF. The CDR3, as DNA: TGCAGTGCTAGAGAAGCACAGGGATACTATGGCTACACCTTC.

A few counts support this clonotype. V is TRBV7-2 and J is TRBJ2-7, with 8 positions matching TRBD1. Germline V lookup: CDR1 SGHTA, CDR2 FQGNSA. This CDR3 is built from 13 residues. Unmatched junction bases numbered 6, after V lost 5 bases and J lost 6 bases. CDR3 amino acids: CASSQGALSEQYF. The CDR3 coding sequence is TGTGCCAGCAGCCAGGGGGCGTTAAGCGAGCAGTACTTC.

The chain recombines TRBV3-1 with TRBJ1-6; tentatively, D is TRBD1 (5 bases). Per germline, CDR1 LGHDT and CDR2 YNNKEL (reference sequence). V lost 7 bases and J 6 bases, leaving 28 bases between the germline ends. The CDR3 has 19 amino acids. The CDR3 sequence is CASTSKGLRGFLGNSPLHF. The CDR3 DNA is TGTGCCAGCACTTCAAAAGGGCTCCGGGGGTTCCTCGGTAATTCACCCCTCCACTTT.

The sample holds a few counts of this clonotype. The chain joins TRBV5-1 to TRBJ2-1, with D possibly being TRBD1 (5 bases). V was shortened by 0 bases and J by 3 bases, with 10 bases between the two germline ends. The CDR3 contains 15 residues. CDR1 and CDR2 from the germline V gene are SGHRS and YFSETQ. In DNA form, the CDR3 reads TGCGCCAGCAGCTTGGCACAGGCCGTCTACAATGAGCAGTTCTTC. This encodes CASSLAQAVYNEQFF.

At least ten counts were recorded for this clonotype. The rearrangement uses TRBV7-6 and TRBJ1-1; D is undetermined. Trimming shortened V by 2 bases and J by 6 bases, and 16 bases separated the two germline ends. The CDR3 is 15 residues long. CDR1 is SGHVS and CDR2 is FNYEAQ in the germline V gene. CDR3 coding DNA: TGTGCCAGCAGCTTAAAGTCACGTACCGACTCTGAAGCTTTCTTT. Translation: CASSLKSRTDSEAFF.